Listed below are T cell receptor beta chains from one sample, sequenced in a study of blood T cell repertoires in COVID-19. Sequencing was performed with immunoSEQ multiplex PCR; in TCRdb, only in-frame clones are kept and a portion is missing. The repertoire consists of 130,000 to 150,000 clones, with more than 70% occurring once and the leading ten covering about an eighth. The sample comprised peripheral blood. These receptors originate from a man aged 55 to 70 with active or convalescent COVID-19. Both conserved end residues are part of each CDR3. D genes are given only for firm matches. Clone size appears in some rows only: once, few, many, or a class for an expanded clone.

>TRBJ2-1|TRBV11-1|TRBD2|medium-sized
CASSLVSGGANEQFF
TGTGCCAGCAGCTTAGTAAGCGGGGGGGCCAATGAGCAGTTCTTC
>TRBJ2-3|TRBV18|TRBD2|-
CASSPQGTGTSRSSSTDTQYF
TGTGCCAGCTCACCCCAAGGTACCGGGACTAGTAGATCAAGTAGCACAGATACGCAGTATTTT
>TRBJ1-1|TRBV7-9|TRBD1|-
CASSPSLSQGHTEAFF
TGTGCCAGCAGCCCGAGCCTATCACAGGGGCACACTGAAGCTTTCTTT
>TRBJ2-7|TRBV5-1|TRBD1|once
CASSLKGGISYEQYF
TGCGCCAGCAGCTTAAAAGGGGGCATATCCTACGAGCAGTACTTC
>TRBJ1-2|TRBV4-1|-|-
CASSLPGRAGYGYTF
TGCGCCAGCAGCCTCCCCGGCAGGGCGGGATATGGCTACACCTTC
>TRBJ2-1|TRBV4-2|-|-
CASSQDTQFRSWEQFF
TGTGCCAGCAGCCAAGACACCCAGTTCCGGAGCTGGGAGCAGTTCTTC
>TRBJ1-1|TRBV5-1|-|-
CASSTQGRGTEAFF
TGCGCCAGCAGCACACAGGGCAGGGGCACTGAAGCTTTCTTT
>TRBJ2-7|TRBV2|TRBD1|-
CASSERTGFSEQYF
TGTGCCAGCAGTGAAAGGACAGGGTTCTCCGAGCAGTACTTC
>TRBJ2-1|TRBV9|TRBD2|-
CASSEGARAGGENEQFF
TGTGCCAGCAGCGAGGGGGCGCGCGCGGGAGGGGAAAATGAGCAGTTCTTC
>TRBJ1-5|TRBV28|-|-
CASSLGRNRDQPQHF
TGTGCCAGCAGTTTGGGCCGTAACAGGGACCAGCCCCAGCATTTT
>TRBJ2-3|TRBV5-1|-|-
CASSLFRPPAGDTQYF
TGCGCCAGCAGCTTGTTCAGGCCGCCGGCTGGAGATACGCAGTATTTT
>TRBJ2-2|TRBV6-5|-|-
CASSIYRTTGELFF
TGTGCCAGCAGCATCTACAGGACCACCGGGGAGCTGTTTTTT
>TRBJ2-1|TRBV5-1|TRBD2|once
CASSPGGGGISYNEQFF
TGCGCCAGCAGCCCGGGGGGCGGGGGGATCTCCTACAATGAGCAGTTCTTC
>TRBJ2-1|TRBV7-9|TRBD1|-
CASSSGQGGSYNEQFF
TGTGCCAGCAGCTCAGGACAGGGGGGATCCTACAATGAGCAGTTCTTC
>TRBJ2-7|TRBV6-1|TRBD1|-
CASSEPGQLSYEQYF
TGTGCCAGCAGTGAACCGGGACAGCTCTCCTACGAGCAGTACTTC
>TRBJ2-1|TRBV12-3/TRBV12-4|-|-
CASSPAPLNEQFF
TGTGCCAGCAGTCCCGCCCCCCTAAATGAGCAGTTCTTC
>TRBJ2-1|TRBV10-3|-|few
CAVWDSRSYNEQFF
TGTGCCGTATGGGACTCACGCTCCTACAATGAGCAGTTCTTC
>TRBJ2-3|TRBV4-3|TRBD2|-
CASSQSAGVGIGSTQYF
TGCGCCAGCAGCCAATCAGCGGGAGTCGGAATAGGGAGTACGCAGTATTTT
>TRBJ2-5|TRBV18|TRBD1|-
CASSSDRGGGTQYF
TGTGCCAGCTCATCGGACAGGGGAGGAGGGACCCAGTACTTC
>TRBJ1-1|TRBV7-7|-|once
CASSFYRDTEAFF
TGTGCCAGCAGCTTTTACAGGGACACTGAAGCTTTCTTT
>TRBJ2-5|TRBV12-3/TRBV12-4|-|-
CASSFRLQETQYF
TGTGCCAGCAGCTTTCGCCTACAAGAGACCCAGTACTTC
>TRBJ2-6|TRBV5-5|TRBD1|-
CASSGQASGANVLTF
TGTGCCAGCAGCGGACAGGCCTCTGGGGCCAACGTCCTGACTTTC